This T cell receptor (beta chain) was observed in a study of T cells of healthy individuals. This clonotype was counted a few times. TCRdb fed the 5' RACE reads into MiXCR, producing one record per CDR3 protein. The sample shows fewer than 75,000 distinct CDR3 sequences, 16% of them seen only once. Germline V CDR1 and CDR2: DFQATT, SNEGSKA (reference sequence). CDR3 length: 18 residues. Germline trimming cut 7 bases from V and 9 bases from J; bases unmatched to any gene: 24. The chain is built from TRBV20-1 and TRBJ2-1; 10 bases are a match to TRBD2. The sequence came from a human donor in good health. Here the CDR3 reads CSVPEVAGGPRASSEQFF. CDR3 nucleotide sequence: TGCAGTGTCCCGGAAGTAGCGGGGGGCCCAAGGGCTTCGAGTGAGCAGTTCTTC.